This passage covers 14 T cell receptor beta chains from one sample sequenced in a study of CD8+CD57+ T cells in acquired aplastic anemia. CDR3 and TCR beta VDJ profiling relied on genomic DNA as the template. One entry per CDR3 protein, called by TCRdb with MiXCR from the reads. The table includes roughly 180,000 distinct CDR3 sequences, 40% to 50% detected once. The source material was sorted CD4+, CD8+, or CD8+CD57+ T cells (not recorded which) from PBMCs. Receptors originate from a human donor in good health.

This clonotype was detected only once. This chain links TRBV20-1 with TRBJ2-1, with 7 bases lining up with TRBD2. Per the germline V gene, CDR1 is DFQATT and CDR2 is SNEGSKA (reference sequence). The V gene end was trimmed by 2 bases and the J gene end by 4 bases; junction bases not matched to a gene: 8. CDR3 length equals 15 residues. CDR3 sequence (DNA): TGCAGTGCTAGAACTTCGGGGGGTTCTTACAATGAGCAGTTCTTC. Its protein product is CSARTSGGSYNEQFF.

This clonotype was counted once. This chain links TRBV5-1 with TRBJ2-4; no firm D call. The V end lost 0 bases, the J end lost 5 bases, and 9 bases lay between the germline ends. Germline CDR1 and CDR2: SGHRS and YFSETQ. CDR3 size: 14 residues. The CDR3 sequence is CASSLGGQENIQYF. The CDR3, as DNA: TGCGCCAGCAGCTTGGGCGGTCAGGAAAACATTCAGTACTTC.

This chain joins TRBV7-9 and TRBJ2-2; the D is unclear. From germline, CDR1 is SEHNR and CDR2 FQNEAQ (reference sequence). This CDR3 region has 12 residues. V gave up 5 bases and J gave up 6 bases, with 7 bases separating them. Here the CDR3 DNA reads TGTGCCAGCAGCGGGGTGTCCGGGGAGCTGTTTTTT. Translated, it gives CASSGVSGELFF.

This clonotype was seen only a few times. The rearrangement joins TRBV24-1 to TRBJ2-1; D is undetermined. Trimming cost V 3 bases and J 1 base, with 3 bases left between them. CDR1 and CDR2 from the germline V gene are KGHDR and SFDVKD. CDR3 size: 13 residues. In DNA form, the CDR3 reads TGTGCCACCAGTGATCCGTCCTACAATGAGCAGTTCTTC. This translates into CATSDPSYNEQFF.

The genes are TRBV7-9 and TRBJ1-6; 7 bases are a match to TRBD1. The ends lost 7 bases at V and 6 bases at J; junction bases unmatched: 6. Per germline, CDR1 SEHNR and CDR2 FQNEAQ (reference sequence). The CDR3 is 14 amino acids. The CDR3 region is CASTPGTVNSPLHF. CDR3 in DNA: TGTGCCAGCACACCCGGGACAGTTAATTCACCCCTCCACTTT.

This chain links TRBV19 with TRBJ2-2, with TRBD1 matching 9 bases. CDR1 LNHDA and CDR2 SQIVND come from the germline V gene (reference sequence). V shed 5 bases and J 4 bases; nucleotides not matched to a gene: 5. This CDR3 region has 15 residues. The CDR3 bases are TGTGCCAGTAGTCGGGGACAGGGAATCACCGGGGAGCTGTTTTTT. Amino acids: CASSRGQGITGELFF.

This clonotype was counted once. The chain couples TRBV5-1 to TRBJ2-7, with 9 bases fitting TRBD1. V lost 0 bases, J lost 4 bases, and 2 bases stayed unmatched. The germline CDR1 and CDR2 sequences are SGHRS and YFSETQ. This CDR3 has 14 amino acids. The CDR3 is CASSLGDRDYEQYF. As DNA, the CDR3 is TGCGCCAGCAGCTTGGGGGACAGGGATTACGAGCAGTACTTC.

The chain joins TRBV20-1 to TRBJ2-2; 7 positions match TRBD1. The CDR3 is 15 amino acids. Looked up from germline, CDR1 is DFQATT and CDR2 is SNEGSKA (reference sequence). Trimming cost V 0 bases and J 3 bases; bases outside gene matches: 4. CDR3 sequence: CSARDLGTDTGELFF. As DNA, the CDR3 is TGCAGTGCTAGAGATCTGGGGACAGACACCGGGGAGCTGTTTTTT.

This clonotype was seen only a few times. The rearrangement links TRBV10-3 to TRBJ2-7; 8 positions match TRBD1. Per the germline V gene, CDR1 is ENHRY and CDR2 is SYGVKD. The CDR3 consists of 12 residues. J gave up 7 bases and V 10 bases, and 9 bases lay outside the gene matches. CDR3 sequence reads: CATGRQGREQYF. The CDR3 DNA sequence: TGTGCCACCGGAAGACAGGGGAGGGAGCAGTACTTC.

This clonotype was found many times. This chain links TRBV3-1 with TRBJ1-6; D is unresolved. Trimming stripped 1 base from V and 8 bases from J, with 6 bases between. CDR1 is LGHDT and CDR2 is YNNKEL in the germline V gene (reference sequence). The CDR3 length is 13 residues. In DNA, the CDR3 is TGTGCCAGCAGCCAAGCACTGGATTCACCCCTCCACTTT. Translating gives CASSQALDSPLHF.

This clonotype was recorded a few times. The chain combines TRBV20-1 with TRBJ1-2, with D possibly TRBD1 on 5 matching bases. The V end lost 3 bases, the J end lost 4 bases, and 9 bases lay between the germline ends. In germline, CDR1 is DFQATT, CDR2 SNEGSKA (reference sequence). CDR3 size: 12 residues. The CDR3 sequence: CSARGGGYGYTF. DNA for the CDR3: TGCAGTGCTAGGGGGGGTGGCTATGGCTACACCTTC.

CDR3: CSASDRALHEQYF. The CDR3 nucleotides read TGCAGTGCCTCGGACAGGGCTCTGCACGAGCAGTACTTC. The gene calls are TRBV20-1 and TRBJ2-7; TRBD1 aligns across 8 bases. This CDR3 has 13 amino acids. Germline V gene sequence: CDR1 DFQATT, CDR2 SNEGSKA (reference sequence). Trimming took 6 bases from V and 5 from J; bases not matched to a gene: 9.

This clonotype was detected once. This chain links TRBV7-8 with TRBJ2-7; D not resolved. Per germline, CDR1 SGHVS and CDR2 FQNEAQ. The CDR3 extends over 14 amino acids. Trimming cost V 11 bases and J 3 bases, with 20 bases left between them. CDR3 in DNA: TGTGCCGTTGGAAGCCCGGGTGGGATCTACGAGCAGTACTTC. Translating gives CAVGSPGGIYEQYF.

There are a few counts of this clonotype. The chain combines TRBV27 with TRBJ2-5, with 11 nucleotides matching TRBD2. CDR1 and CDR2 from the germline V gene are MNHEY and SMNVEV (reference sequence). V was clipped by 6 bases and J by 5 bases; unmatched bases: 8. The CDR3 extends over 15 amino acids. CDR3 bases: TGTGCCAGCAGACTAGCGGGAGTCCCGTGGGAGACCCAGTACTTC. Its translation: CASRLAGVPWETQYF.